The 15 T cell receptor beta chains listed next were all sequenced from one sample in a study of blood T cell repertoires in COVID-19. The data were produced by immunoSEQ multiplex PCR, yet TCRdb's version contains in-frame clones alone and is incomplete. The sample lists approximately 240,000 clones, approximately 90% seen once, with 2% to 2.5% in the top ten. Specimen: peripheral blood. Source of these receptors: a woman aged 40 to 50 who had recovered from COVID-19.

This chain joins TRBV11-1 and TRBJ1-6; D not certain. Germline loops: CDR1 SGHAT, CDR2 FQDESV (reference sequence). The CDR3 has 13 residues. V was clipped by 0 bases and J by 6 bases, with 3 bases between them. DNA of the CDR3: TGTGCCAGCAGCTTAGCCCTTAATTCACCCCTCCACTTT. It specifies CASSLALNSPLHF. Filled out from reference TRBV11-1 and TRBJ1-6, the complete variable domain reads EAEVAQSPRYKITEKSQAVAFWCDPISGHATLYWYRQILGQGPELLVQFQDESVVDDSQLPKDRFSAERLKGVDSTLKIQPAELGDSAMYLCASSLALNSPLHFGNGTRLTVT.

The rearrangement links TRBV7-2 to TRBJ2-5, with TRBD2 matching 7 bases. CDR1 SGHTA and CDR2 FQGNSA come from the germline V gene. V shed 3 bases and J 5 bases; nucleotides not matched to a gene: 15. This CDR3 is built from 17 residues. CDR3 in amino acids: CASSLASSGGMGETQYF. CDR3 DNA sequence: TGTGCCAGCAGCTTGGCCTCATCGGGGGGAATGGGGGAGACCCAGTACTTC.

This clone came up once. This chain links TRBV12-5 with TRBJ2-5; tentatively, D is TRBD2 (6 bases). Germline CDR1 is LGHNT and CDR2 is FRNRAP. V lost 3 bases and J lost 9, with 17 bases in between. CDR3 size: 14 residues. CDR3 sequence (DNA): TGTGCTAGTGGTTTCGGGGACGGAGGAGGGGCCCAGTACTTC. Translated, it gives CASGFGDGGGAQYF.

This clone showed up just a few times. The sample has other DNA sequences that encode this CDR3 too. V gene TRBV7-9 combines with J gene TRBJ1-2; 9 bases are shared with TRBD1. V shed 4 bases, J shed 2 bases, and the junction held 2 bases outside the gene matches. Per the germline V gene, CDR1 is SEHNR and CDR2 is FQNEAQ (reference sequence). This CDR3 contains 14 residues. The CDR3 region is CASSSGTGNYGYTF. In nucleotides, the CDR3 is TGTGCCAGCAGCTCCGGGACAGGGAACTATGGCTACACCTTC. Supplemented by reference TRBV7-9 and TRBJ1-2, the full variable domain reads DTGVSQNPRHKITKRGQNVTFRCDPISEHNRLYWYRQTLGQGPEFLTYFQNEAQLEKSRLLSDRFSAERPKGSFSTLEIQRTEQGDSAMYLCASSSGTGNYGYTFGSGTRLTVV.

This chain connects TRBV9 to TRBJ1-2; 7 bases map to TRBD1. CDR1 SGDLS and CDR2 YYNGEE come from the germline V gene. The junction had 5 bases not matched to a gene; V was cut back by 0 bases and J by 3 bases. The CDR3 has 15 amino acids. The CDR3 DNA reads as TGTGCCAGCAGCGTAGGGACAGGCAGCGACTATGGCTACACCTTC. It yields the protein CASSVGTGSDYGYTF.

The V call is TRBV2, the J call TRBJ2-6; TRBD1 aligns across 11 bases. The germline CDR1 and CDR2 sequences are SNHLY and FYNNEI. The V segment lost 4 bases and the J segment 0 bases; nucleotides outside the gene matches: 11. The CDR3 contains 20 residues. Here the CDR3 DNA reads TGTGCCAGCAGTGGGGACAGGGGGAAGGTCGGGAGCTCTGGGGCCAACGTCCTGACTTTC. Protein sequence: CASSGDRGKVGSSGANVLTF. The full variable domain, rest sourced from reference TRBV2 and TRBJ2-6, is EPEVTQTPSHQVTQMGQEVILRCVPISNHLYFYWYRQILGQKVEFLVSFYNNEISEKSEIFDDQFSVERPDGSNFTLKIRSTKLEDSAMYFCASSGDRGKVGSSGANVLTFGAGSRLTVL.

The rearrangement links TRBV4-1 to TRBJ2-3; 8 bases fit TRBD1. J lost 4 bases, V lost 4 bases, and 25 bases had no gene match. The germline gives CDR1 MGHRA, CDR2 YSYEKL. The CDR3 has 21 residues. The CDR3 sequence is CASSLSAGQGQTWQKSDTQYF. DNA of the CDR3: TGCGCCAGCAGCCTCTCAGCCGGACAGGGCCAAACGTGGCAGAAGTCAGATACGCAGTATTTT.

V and J are TRBV6-1 and TRBJ2-3; a possible D gene is TRBD2 (6 bases). This CDR3 contains 16 residues. The germline V and J ends were trimmed by 4 bases and 0 bases, with 14 bases remaining between them. CDR1 and CDR2 from the germline V gene are MNHNS and SASEGT. The CDR3 sequence is CASSALAYTSTDTQYF. DNA for the CDR3: TGTGCCAGCAGTGCCCTAGCGTATACTAGCACAGATACGCAGTATTTT.

The chain has TRBV11-3 and TRBJ1-2; D uncertain. Between the trimmed V and J ends, which lost 1 base and 4 bases, there was a span of 10 bases. Germline CDR1 and CDR2: SGHNT and YENEEA. The CDR3 has 14 amino acids. This CDR3 reads CASSLGGGSYGYTF. CDR3 nucleotides: TGTGCCAGCAGCTTAGGGGGAGGGTCCTATGGCTACACCTTC.

CDR3 region: CASSSPLSGSADEQYF. As DNA, the CDR3 is TGCGCCAGCAGCTCCCCCCTTAGCGGGAGTGCGGACGAGCAGTACTTC. The V gene is TRBV5-1, the J gene TRBJ2-7; 9 bases are shared with TRBD2. The CDR3 has 16 amino acids. The junction had 12 bases not matched to a gene; V was cut back by 3 bases and J by 5 bases. Germline V gene data show CDR1 as SGHRS and CDR2 as YFSETQ.

This chain links TRBV9 with TRBJ2-1; 12 bases map to TRBD2. Trimming at V came to 0 bases and at J to 9 bases, leaving 10 bases not matched to a gene. The CDR3 runs 17 residues. Germline CDR1 reads SGDLS; CDR2 reads YYNGEE. This CDR3 is CASSVGASGRATAEQFF. The CDR3 region has the DNA TGTGCCAGCAGCGTAGGGGCTAGCGGGAGGGCCACGGCTGAGCAGTTCTTC.

The chain carries TRBV6-2 or TRBV6-3 and TRBJ2-5; 9 bases are a match to TRBD1. There are 15 residues in the CDR3. CDR1 is MNHEY and CDR2 is SVGEGT in the germline V gene. J gave up 4 bases and V 6 bases, and 9 bases lay outside the gene matches. CDR3 loop: CASSLTGTGRETQYF. CDR3 in DNA: TGTGCCAGCAGCCTGACCGGGACAGGGAGAGAGACCCAGTACTTC.

This chain joins TRBV7-2 and TRBJ1-3; D uncertain. The CDR3 covers 14 residues. Trimming cost V 1 base and J 2 bases, with 6 bases left between them. Germline V gene data show CDR1 as SGHTA and CDR2 as FQGNSA. For the CDR3, the DNA is TGTGCCAGCAGCTTAGTCAGGCCTGGAAACACCATATATTTT. This gives the protein CASSLVRPGNTIYF.

V and J are TRBV19 and TRBJ2-1; 12 nucleotides match TRBD2. Germline V gene lookup returns CDR1 LNHDA and CDR2 SQIVND (reference sequence). The CDR3 is 16 residues long. The V gene end was trimmed by 4 bases and the J gene end by 6 bases; junction bases not matched to a gene: 7. CDR3 protein: CASSRPSSGGANEQFF. As DNA, the CDR3 is TGTGCCAGTAGTAGGCCCTCTAGCGGGGGGGCCAATGAGCAGTTCTTC.

This clone was detected only once. The CDR3 sequence: CASGVGLAGADTQYF. In DNA, the CDR3 is TGTGCTAGTGGGGTCGGACTAGCGGGAGCAGATACGCAGTATTTT. This rearrangement joins TRBV12-5 to TRBJ2-3; 13 bases agree with TRBD2. CDR1 and CDR2 (germline): LGHNT, FRNRAP. V was pared by 6 bases and J by 4 bases, with 4 bases of the junction left unmatched. The CDR3 consists of 15 residues.